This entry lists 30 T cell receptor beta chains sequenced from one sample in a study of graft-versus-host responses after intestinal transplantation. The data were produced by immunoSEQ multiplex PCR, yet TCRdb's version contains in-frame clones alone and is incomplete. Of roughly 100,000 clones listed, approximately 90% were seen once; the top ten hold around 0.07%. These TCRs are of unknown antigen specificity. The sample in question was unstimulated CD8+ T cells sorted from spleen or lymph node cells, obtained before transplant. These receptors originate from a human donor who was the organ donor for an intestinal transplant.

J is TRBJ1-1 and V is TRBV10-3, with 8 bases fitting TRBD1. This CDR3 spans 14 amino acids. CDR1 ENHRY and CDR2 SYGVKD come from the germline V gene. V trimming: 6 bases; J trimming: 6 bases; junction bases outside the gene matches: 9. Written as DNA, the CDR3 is TGTGCCATCAGGAGACAGGGGTGGTTTGCTGAAGCTTTCTTT. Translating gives CAIRRQGWFAEAFF.

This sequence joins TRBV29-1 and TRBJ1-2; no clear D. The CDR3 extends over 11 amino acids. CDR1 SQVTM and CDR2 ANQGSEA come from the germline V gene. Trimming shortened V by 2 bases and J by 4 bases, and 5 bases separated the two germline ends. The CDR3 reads CSVEKSYGYTF. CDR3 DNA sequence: TGCAGCGTTGAAAAGAGCTATGGCTACACCTTC.

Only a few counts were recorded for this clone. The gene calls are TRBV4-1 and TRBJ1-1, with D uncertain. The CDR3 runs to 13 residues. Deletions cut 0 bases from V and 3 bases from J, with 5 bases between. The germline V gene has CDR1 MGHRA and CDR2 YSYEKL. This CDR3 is CASSQDRDTEAFF. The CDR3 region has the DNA TGCGCCAGCAGCCAAGATCGGGACACTGAAGCTTTCTTT.

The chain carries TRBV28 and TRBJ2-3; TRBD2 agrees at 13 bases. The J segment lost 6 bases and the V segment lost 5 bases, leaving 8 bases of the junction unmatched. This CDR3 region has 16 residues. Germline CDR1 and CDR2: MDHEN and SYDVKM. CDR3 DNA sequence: TGTGCCAGCAGTCCCGAACTAGCGGGAGGGCCGGATACGCAGTATTTT. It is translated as CASSPELAGGPDTQYF.

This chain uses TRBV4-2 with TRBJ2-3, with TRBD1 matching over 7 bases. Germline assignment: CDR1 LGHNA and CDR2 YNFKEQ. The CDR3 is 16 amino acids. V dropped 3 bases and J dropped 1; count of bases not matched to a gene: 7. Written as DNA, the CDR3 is TGTGCCAGCAGCCATCCTCAGGGGGAGCGCACAGATACGCAGTATTTT. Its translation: CASSHPQGERTDTQYF.

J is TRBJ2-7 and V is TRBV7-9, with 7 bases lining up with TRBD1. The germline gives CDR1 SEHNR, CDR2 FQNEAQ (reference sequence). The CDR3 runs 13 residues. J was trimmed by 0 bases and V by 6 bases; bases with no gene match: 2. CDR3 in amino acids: CASSRQGSYEQYF. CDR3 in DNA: TGTGCCAGCAGTCGACAGGGCTCCTACGAGCAGTACTTC.

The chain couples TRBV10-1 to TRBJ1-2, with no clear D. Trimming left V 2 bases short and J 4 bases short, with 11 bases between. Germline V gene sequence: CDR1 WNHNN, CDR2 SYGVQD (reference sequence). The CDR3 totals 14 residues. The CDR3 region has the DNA TGCGCCAGCAGTGAGATCGGGTTTGCCTATGGCTACACCTTC. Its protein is CASSEIGFAYGYTF.

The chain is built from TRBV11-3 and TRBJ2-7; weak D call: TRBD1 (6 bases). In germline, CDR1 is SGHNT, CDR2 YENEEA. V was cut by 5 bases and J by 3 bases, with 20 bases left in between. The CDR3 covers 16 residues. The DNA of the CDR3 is TGTGCCAGCAGCGGGTTTGCACAGGGAGACTTCTACGAGCAGTACTTC. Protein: CASSGFAQGDFYEQYF.

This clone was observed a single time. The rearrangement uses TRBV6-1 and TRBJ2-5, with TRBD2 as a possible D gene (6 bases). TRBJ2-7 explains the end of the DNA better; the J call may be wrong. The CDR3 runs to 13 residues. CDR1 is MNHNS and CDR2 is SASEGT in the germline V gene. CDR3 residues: CASGPRENYEQYF. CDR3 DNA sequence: TGTGCCAGCGGCCCCCGGGAGAACTACGAGCAGTACTTC.

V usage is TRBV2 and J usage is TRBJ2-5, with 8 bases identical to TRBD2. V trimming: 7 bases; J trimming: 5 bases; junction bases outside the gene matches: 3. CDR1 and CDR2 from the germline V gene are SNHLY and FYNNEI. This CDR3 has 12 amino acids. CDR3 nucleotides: TGTGCCAGCACGGGACTAGAGGAGACCCAGTACTTC. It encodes CASTGLEETQYF.

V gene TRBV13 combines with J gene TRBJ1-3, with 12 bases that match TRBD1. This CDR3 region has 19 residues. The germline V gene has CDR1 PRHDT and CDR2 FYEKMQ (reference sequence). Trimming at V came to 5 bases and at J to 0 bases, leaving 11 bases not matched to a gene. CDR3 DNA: TGTGCCAGCAGCCCCCCTCCGGGACAGGGGGCGATCTCTGGAAACACCATATATTTT. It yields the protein CASSPPPGQGAISGNTIYF.

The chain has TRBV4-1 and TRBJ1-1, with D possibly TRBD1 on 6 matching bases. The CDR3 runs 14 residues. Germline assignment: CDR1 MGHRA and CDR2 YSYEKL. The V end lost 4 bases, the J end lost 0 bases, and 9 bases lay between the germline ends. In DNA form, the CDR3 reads TGCGCCAGCAGCCCCCGGGACATGAACACTGAAGCTTTCTTT. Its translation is CASSPRDMNTEAFF.

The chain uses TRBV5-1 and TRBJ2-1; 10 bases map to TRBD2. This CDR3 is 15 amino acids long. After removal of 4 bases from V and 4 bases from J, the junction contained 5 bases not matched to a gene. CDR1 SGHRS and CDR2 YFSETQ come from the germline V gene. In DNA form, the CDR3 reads TGCGCCAGCAGCCTAGGACTAGCGGCTTACAATGAGCAGTTCTTC. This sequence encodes CASSLGLAAYNEQFF.

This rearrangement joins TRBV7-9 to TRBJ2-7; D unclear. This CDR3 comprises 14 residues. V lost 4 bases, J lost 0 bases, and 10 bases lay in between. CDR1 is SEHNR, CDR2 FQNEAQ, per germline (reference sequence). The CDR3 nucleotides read TGTGCCAGCAGCTCATTACTCGGCTCCTACGAGCAGTACTTC. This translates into CASSSLLGSYEQYF.

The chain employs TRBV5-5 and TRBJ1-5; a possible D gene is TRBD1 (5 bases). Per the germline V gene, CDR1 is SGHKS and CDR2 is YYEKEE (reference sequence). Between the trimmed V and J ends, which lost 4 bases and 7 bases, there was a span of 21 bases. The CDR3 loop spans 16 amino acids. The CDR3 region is CASSVGNTGHIQPQHF. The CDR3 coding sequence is TGTGCCAGCAGCGTCGGAAACACCGGACATATCCAGCCCCAGCATTTT.

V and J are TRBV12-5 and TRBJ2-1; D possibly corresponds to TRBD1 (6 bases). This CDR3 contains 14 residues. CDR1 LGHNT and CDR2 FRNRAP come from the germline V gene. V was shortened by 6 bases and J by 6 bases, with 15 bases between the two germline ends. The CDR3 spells CASGPQGSVNEQFF. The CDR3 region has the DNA TGTGCTAGTGGGCCACAGGGTTCAGTCAATGAGCAGTTCTTC. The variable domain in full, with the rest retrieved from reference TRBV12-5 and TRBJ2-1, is DARVTQTPRHKVTEMGQEVTMRCQPILGHNTVFWYRQTMMQGLELLAYFRNRAPLDDSGMPKDRFSAEMPDATLATLKIQPSEPRDSAVYFCASGPQGSVNEQFFGPGTRLTVL.

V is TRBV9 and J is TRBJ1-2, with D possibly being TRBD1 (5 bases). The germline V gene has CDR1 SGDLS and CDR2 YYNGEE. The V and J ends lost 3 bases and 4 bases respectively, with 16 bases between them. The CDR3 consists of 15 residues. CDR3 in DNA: TGTGCCAGCAGCGATAGCTTTGGGGGGGTCTATGGCTACACCTTC. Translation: CASSDSFGGVYGYTF.

CDR3 sequence (DNA): TGTGCCACCAGCAGAGATTGGCGGGCGGAAGCTTTCTTT. It translates to CATSRDWRAEAFF. The rearrangement joins TRBV15 to TRBJ1-1, with unresolved D. The CDR3 sequence is 13 residues long. V was cut by 0 bases and J by 8 bases, with 10 bases left in between. The germline V gene has CDR1 LNHNV and CDR2 YYDKDF (reference sequence).

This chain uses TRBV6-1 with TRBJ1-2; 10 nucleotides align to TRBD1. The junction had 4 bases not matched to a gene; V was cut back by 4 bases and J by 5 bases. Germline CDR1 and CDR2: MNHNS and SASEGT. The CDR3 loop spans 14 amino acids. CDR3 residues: CASSVGTGDYGYTF. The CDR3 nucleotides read TGTGCCAGCAGTGTGGGGACAGGGGATTATGGCTACACCTTC.

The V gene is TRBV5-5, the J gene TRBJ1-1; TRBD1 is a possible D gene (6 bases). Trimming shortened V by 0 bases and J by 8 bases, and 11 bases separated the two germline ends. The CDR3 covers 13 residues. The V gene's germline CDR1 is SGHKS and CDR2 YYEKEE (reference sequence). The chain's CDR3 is CASSLVGAGEAFF. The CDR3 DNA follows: TGTGCCAGCAGCTTGGTGGGGGCAGGGGAAGCTTTCTTT.

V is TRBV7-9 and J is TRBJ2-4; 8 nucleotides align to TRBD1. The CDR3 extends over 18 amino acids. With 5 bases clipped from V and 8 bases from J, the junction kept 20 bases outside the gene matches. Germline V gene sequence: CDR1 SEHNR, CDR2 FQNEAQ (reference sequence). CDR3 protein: CASSPRFDHGQGADIQYF. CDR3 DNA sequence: TGTGCCAGCAGCCCCCGGTTTGACCACGGGCAGGGGGCCGACATTCAGTACTTC.

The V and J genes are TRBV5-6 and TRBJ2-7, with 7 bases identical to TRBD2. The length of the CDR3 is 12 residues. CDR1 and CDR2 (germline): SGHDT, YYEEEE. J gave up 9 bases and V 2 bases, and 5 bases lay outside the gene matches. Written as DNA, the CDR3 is TGTGCCAGCAGCTTATTAGGGGAGGGGCAGTACTTC. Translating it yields CASSLLGEGQYF. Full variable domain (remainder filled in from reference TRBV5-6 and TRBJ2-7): DAGVTQSPTHLIKTRGQQVTLRCSPKSGHDTVSWYQQALGQGPQFIFQYYEEEERQRGNFPDRFSGHQFPNYSSELNVNALLLGDSALYLCASSLLGEGQYFGPGTRLTVT.

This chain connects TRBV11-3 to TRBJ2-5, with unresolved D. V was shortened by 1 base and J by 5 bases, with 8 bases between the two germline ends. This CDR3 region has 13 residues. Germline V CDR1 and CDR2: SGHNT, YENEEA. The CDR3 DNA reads TGTGCCAGCAGCTTAGTAAAGAGTGAGACCCAGTACTTC. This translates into CASSLVKSETQYF. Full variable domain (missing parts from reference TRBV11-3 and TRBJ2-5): EAGVVQSPRYKIIEKKQPVAFWCNPISGHNTLYWYLQNLGQGPELLIRYENEEAVDDSQLPKDRFSAERLKGVDSTLKIQPAELGDSAVYLCASSLVKSETQYFGPGTRLLVL.

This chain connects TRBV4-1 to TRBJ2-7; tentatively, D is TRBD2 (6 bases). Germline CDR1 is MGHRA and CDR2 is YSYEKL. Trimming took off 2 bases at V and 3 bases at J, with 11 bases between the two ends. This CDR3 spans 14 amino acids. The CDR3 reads CASSQPRRDYEQYF. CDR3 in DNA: TGCGCCAGCAGCCAACCCAGGAGGGACTACGAGCAGTACTTC.

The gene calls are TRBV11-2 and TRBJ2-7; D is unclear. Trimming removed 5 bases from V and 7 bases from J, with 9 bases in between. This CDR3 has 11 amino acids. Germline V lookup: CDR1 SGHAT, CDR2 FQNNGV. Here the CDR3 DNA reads TGTGCCAGCAGCGCGGTTGGGGAGCAGTACTTC. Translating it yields CASSAVGEQYF.

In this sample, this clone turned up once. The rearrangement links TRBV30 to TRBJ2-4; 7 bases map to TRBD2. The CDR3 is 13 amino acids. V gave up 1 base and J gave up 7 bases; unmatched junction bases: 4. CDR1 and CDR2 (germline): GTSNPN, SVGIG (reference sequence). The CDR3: CAWSAGGRNIQYF. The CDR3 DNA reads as TGTGCCTGGAGTGCGGGAGGTAGGAACATTCAGTACTTC.

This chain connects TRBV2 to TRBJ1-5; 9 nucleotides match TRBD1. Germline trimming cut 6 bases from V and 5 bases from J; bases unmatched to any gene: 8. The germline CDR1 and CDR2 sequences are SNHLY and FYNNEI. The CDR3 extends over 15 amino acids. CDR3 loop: CASRETGGLYQPQHF. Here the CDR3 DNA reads TGTGCCAGCAGAGAGACAGGGGGTTTATATCAGCCCCAGCATTTT.

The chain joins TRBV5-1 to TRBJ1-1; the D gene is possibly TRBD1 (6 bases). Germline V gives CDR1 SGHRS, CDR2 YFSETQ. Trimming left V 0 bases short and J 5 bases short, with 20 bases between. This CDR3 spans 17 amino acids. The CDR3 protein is CASSLVGMDSKGTEAFF. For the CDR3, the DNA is TGCGCCAGCAGCTTGGTAGGGATGGACAGCAAAGGGACTGAAGCTTTCTTT.

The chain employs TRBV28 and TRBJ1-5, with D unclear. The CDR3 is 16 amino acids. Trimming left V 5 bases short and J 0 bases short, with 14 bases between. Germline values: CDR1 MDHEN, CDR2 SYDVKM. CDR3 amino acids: CASSIEAAYSNQPQHF. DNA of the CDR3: TGTGCCAGCAGTATAGAAGCGGCATATAGCAATCAGCCCCAGCATTTT.

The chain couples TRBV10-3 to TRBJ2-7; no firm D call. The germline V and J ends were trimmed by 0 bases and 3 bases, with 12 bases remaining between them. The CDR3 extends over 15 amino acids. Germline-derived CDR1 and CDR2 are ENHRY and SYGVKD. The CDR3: CAISESAVRFYEQYF. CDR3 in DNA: TGTGCCATCAGTGAGTCGGCGGTCCGCTTCTACGAGCAGTACTTC.